This T cell receptor beta chain was observed in a study of a mutant IDH1 vaccine in newly diagnosed glioma. As to time point: week 23, last vaccination. It was 300 ug of mutant IDH1 20-mer peptide that made up each vaccine dose, given with topical imiquimod. The CDR3 consists of 13 residues. Per germline, CDR1 SEHNR and CDR2 FQNEAQ (reference sequence). Whole-study results and caveats: Immune responses induced by vaccination arose in 93.3% of the patients. Top-clonotype changes in peripheral T cells seemed unrelated to pseudoprogression.

Note on this clone: Its antigen is unidentified.

Data came from immunoSEQ multiplex PCR; TCRdb stores just in-frame clones and leaves some out. Of tens of thousands of clones in the sample, about 75% are singletons; the top ten hold 5% to 6.5%. The source of this sequence is a middle-aged man with glioma. Material: PBMCs, obtained from a glioma patient whose treatment included an IDH1 peptide vaccine. V gene TRBV7-9 combines with J gene TRBJ2-5, with TRBD2 matching 7 bases. Near its end, the DNA agrees better with TRBJ2-7, so the J call may be wrong. The CDR3 loop reads CAIRAGDSYEQYF. CDR3 sequence (DNA): TGTGCCATTAGGGCGGGGGACTCCTACGAGCAGTACTTC.